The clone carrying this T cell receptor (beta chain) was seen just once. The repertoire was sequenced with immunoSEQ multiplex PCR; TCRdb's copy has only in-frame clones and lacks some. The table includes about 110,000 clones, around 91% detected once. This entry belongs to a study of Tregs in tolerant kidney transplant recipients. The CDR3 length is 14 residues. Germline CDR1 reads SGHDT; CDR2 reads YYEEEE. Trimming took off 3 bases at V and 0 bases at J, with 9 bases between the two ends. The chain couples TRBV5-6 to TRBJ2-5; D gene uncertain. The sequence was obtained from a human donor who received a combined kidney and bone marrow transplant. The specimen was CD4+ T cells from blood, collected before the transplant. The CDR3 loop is CASSSQAYQETQYF. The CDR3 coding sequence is TGTGCCAGCAGCTCCCAAGCGTACCAAGAGACCCAGTACTTC. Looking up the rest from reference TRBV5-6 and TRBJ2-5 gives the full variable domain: DAGVTQSPTHLIKTRGQQVTLRCSPKSGHDTVSWYQQALGQGPQFIFQYYEEEERQRGNFPDRFSGHQFPNYSSELNVNALLLGDSALYLCASSSQAYQETQYFGPGTRLLVL.